These T cell receptor beta chains were read from a single sample in a study of human T cells and chemical hapten exposure. MiXCR was run by TCRdb on the RACE reads, yielding one entry per CDR3 protein. Among 65,000 to 85,000 distinct CDR3 sequences, around 11% were seen once, and the ten largest hold 3.5% to 4.5%. The starting material was whole blood, obtained in connection with sensitization to the hapten diphenylcyclopropenone (DPC). The receptor set was obtained from a woman aged 55-75 years with alopecia areata. Some clones in this sample may be carry-over from other donors' samples. The CDR3 runs from the conserved cysteine through the conserved F or W. Fields, in order: V gene, D gene, J gene, CDR3 protein. The D gene is left open where the match is weak.

TRBV7-9	.	TRBJ2-5	CASSFWQGRGETQYF
TRBV7-2	.	TRBJ2-7	CASSPRTTAYEQYF
TRBV5-1	TRBD1	TRBJ1-6	CASSLQGTYNSPLNF
TRBV7-9	TRBD1	TRBJ2-3	CASSFTGGFPDTQYF
TRBV6-5	.	TRBJ2-7	CASSYSSRIHEQYF
TRBV6-6	TRBD1	TRBJ2-7	CASSYDRASYEQYF
TRBV30	.	TRBJ1-4	CAWSSQGNEKLFF
TRBV29-1	.	TRBJ1-3	CSGRGDGSGNTIYF
TRBV4-2	.	TRBJ2-7	CASSQVRGAPYEQYF
TRBV3-1	TRBD2	TRBJ2-3	CASSHSGGSTDTQYF
TRBV12-3/TRBV12-4	TRBD1	TRBJ1-2	CATAGTGAGYTF
TRBV11-2	.	TRBJ1-1	CASSLVAGSFMNTEAFF
TRBV29-1	TRBD1	TRBJ1-3	CSVGQGTGNTIYF
TRBV21-1	.	TRBJ1-4	CASSNSGRGLAKRLFF
TRBV29-1	.	TRBJ2-7	CSVDLPREGGSYEQYF
TRBV7-2	.	TRBJ1-4	CASSPHRDEKLFF
TRBV15	TRBD1	TRBJ2-5	CATSTRQGLRETQYF
TRBV19	.	TRBJ1-5	CASAQDLRQPQHF
TRBV5-1	TRBD1	TRBJ2-1	CASSDRQGGTLGQFF
TRBV18	.	TRBJ1-1	CASSIAGLTGEAEAFF
TRBV7-9	.	TRBJ2-7	CASSRGATAYEQYF
TRBV6-5	TRBD1	TRBJ1-6	CASRSAGTGLINNSPLHF
TRBV11-2	TRBD2	TRBJ2-3	CASSLRRASGGTDTQYF
TRBV28	.	TRBJ2-5	CASSYGGEETQYF
TRBV15	.	TRBJ2-1	CATSSVLNEQFF
TRBV29-1	.	TRBJ2-7	CSARTLSSEQYF
TRBV20-1	TRBD1	TRBJ1-2	CSARGQEWSGYTF
TRBV5-1	.	TRBJ1-6	CASSLVGDIGSPLHF
TRBV5-1	.	TRBJ2-5	CASRDTTYQETQYF
TRBV24-1	.	TRBJ1-1	CATSEPMGQNTEAFF
TRBV20-1	.	TRBJ2-1	CSATLGLGMNEQFF
TRBV15	.	TRBJ1-3	CATSRGDDSGNTIYF
TRBV7-2	.	TRBJ2-6	CASSQGVRLGGSSGANVLTF
TRBV4-1	.	TRBJ2-3	CASSPSPDTQYF
TRBV29-1	.	TRBJ1-2	CSVGAGDGYTF
TRBV7-8	TRBD1	TRBJ2-7	CASSLYRQGSSGQYF
TRBV19	TRBD2	TRBJ2-7	CASSPGLAGGYYEQYF
TRBV12-3/TRBV12-4	TRBD2	TRBJ2-7	CASSPTSSEQYF
TRBV10-3	.	TRBJ1-1	CAISESEGNTEAFF
TRBV6-5	.	TRBJ2-3	CASSYLGGSTDTQYF
TRBV20-1	.	TRBJ1-4	CSAGGSGTSTNEKLFF
TRBV2	.	TRBJ2-1	CASKVAGIYNEQFF
TRBV7-9	.	TRBJ1-1	CASSQGWFTEAFF